The 15 T cell receptor beta chains below all came from one sample that was sequenced in a study of beta chain features in type 1 diabetes (dated by TCRdb to 2016 to 2018). The full study reports these points: Type 1 diabetes patients showed a moderate but significant shortening of TCRB CDR3 length in all four CD4+ subsets.

Antigens for these TCRs are unknown. The library was built by means of the immunoSEQ multiplex PCR assay. All of the isolated RNA was reverse transcribed with the High Capacity cDNA Reverse Transcription Kit, so expressed TCRB transcripts were sequenced. Entries here come from immuneACCESS through TCRdb and include only in-frame sequences with V and J called. Some clones fail to appear in such tables; in the studies checked, an unresolved V gene covers under half of the shortfall, and the cause of the remainder is unknown. The sample data list about 650,000 clones, and 9.5% to 15% of these were observed just once. The ten largest clones take up about 0.11% of the sample. Sequencing was carried out using naive CD4+ T cells from blood. Interpreted using the paper, the cell subset or site label stands for: true naive CD4+ T cells. The receptors were gathered from a young man with type 1 diabetes.

The rearrangement uses TRBV25-1 and TRBJ1-3, with D unresolved. Looked up from germline, CDR1 is MGHDK and CDR2 is SYGVNS. This CDR3 region has 14 residues. Trimming took off 5 bases at V and 7 bases at J, with 15 bases between the two ends. The DNA for the CDR3 is TGTGCCAGCAGTCAGGCAGGAGTGGGGAACACCATATATTTT. It is translated as CASSQAGVGNTIYF.

The chain is built from TRBV29-1 and TRBJ2-7, with 8 nucleotides matching TRBD1. V lost 6 bases, J lost 4 bases, and 14 bases stayed unmatched. The CDR3 loop spans 15 amino acids. CDR1 is SQVTM and CDR2 is ANQGSEA in the germline V gene. Here the CDR3 reads CSVENRGQGNYEQYF. The DNA for the CDR3 is TGCAGCGTCGAAAATAGAGGACAGGGTAATTACGAGCAGTACTTC.

This clone has only a few counts. The rearrangement uses TRBV7-3 and TRBJ2-1; a weak D match, TRBD2 (5 bases). The ends were cut back, 6 bases at V and 8 bases at J, with 17 bases in the middle. Germline V gives CDR1 SGHTA, CDR2 FQGTGA. The CDR3 loop spans 14 amino acids. This CDR3 is CASSPAPSRDEQFF. In nucleotides, the CDR3 is TGTGCCAGCAGTCCTGCCCCCTCGAGGGATGAGCAGTTCTTC.

This sequence joins TRBV19 and TRBJ1-1, with 8 nucleotides matching TRBD1. J lost 10 bases, V lost 6 bases, and 7 bases had no gene match. The CDR3 has 12 amino acids. The V gene's germline CDR1 is LNHDA and CDR2 SQIVND (reference sequence). The CDR3 sequence: CASRNRDRRAFF. CDR3 DNA sequence: TGTGCCAGTAGAAACCGGGACAGGAGAGCTTTCTTT.

This rearrangement joins TRBV19 to TRBJ2-5, with D unclear. Per germline, CDR1 LNHDA and CDR2 SQIVND (reference sequence). Trimming stripped 5 bases from V and 5 bases from J, with 18 bases between. The CDR3 spans 15 residues. The CDR3 is CASSPGRVPRETQYF. Written as DNA, the CDR3 is TGTGCCAGTAGTCCCGGTAGGGTCCCAAGGGAGACCCAGTACTTC.

In DNA, the CDR3 is TGTGCCAGCAGCCACCCAGGGTACGAGCAGTACTTC. This gives the protein CASSHPGYEQYF. The gene calls are TRBV13 and TRBJ2-7; D might be TRBD1 (5 bases). V dropped 5 bases and J dropped 4 bases, with 9 bases sitting between them. The CDR3 is 12 amino acids. Germline CDR1 and CDR2: PRHDT and FYEKMQ (reference sequence).

V is TRBV27 and J is TRBJ2-5; 7 nucleotides match TRBD2. The CDR3 runs 14 residues. J lost 1 base, V lost 6 bases, and 5 bases had no gene match. CDR1 MNHEY and CDR2 SMNVEV come from the germline V gene (reference sequence). CDR3 in DNA: TGTGCCAGCAGCGCCCTAGCGGCCCAAGAGACCCAGTACTTC. It encodes CASSALAAQETQYF.

The rearrangement uses TRBV7-2 and TRBJ1-2, with 10 positions matching TRBD1. Losses at the gene ends were 0 bases for V and 2 bases for J; bases not matched to a gene: 3. This CDR3 is 16 amino acids long. Per germline, CDR1 SGHTA and CDR2 FQGNSA. The CDR3 here is CASSLAGTGANYGYTF. For the CDR3, the DNA is TGTGCCAGCAGCTTAGCAGGGACAGGGGCCAACTATGGCTACACCTTC.

The rearrangement joins TRBV5-6 to TRBJ2-3; perhaps TRBD1 as D (6 bases). Per germline, CDR1 SGHDT and CDR2 YYEEEE. The CDR3 consists of 14 residues. Trimming left V 4 bases short and J 5 bases short, with 14 bases between. CDR3 sequence: CASSQQGWGDTQYF. As DNA, the CDR3 is TGTGCCAGCAGCCAACAGGGATGGGGAGATACGCAGTATTTT.

This clone has more than one count but fewer than ten. The chain couples TRBV7-8 to TRBJ2-5, with a possible D match to TRBD1 (6 bases). V dropped 2 bases and J dropped 4 bases, with 17 bases sitting between them. CDR3 length equals 16 residues. The germline V gene encodes CDR1 SGHVS and CDR2 FQNEAQ. In nucleotides, the CDR3 is TGTGCCAGCAGCTTATGGTCGACAGGCCAGGGAGAGACCCAGTACTTC. The encoded protein is CASSLWSTGQGETQYF.

The chain employs TRBV2 and TRBJ2-6, with 8 bases that match TRBD1. In germline, CDR1 is SNHLY, CDR2 FYNNEI. V dropped 5 bases and J dropped 1; count of bases not matched to a gene: 7. This CDR3 region has 17 residues. The CDR3 DNA sequence: TGTGCCAGCAGTAGAGGGACAGGCAGGTCTGGGGCCAACGTCCTGACTTTC. Protein product: CASSRGTGRSGANVLTF.

This clone was counted between two and nine times. This rearrangement joins TRBV6-1 to TRBJ2-6, with D perhaps TRBD1 (5 bases). CDR3 length: 19 residues. Germline CDR1 reads MNHNS; CDR2 reads SASEGT. V gave up 6 bases and J gave up 0 bases, with 21 bases separating them. The chain's CDR3 is CASSEQVSGYYSGANVLTF. Written as DNA, the CDR3 is TGTGCCAGCAGCGAACAGGTGTCAGGGTATTACTCTGGGGCCAACGTCCTGACTTTC.

This clone occurred a few times. V gene TRBV28 combines with J gene TRBJ2-7; the D is unclear. The CDR3 sequence is 13 residues long. Trimming took off 2 bases at V and 1 base at J, with 6 bases between the two ends. Germline CDR1 and CDR2: MDHEN and SYDVKM. The CDR3 nucleotides read TGTGCCAGCAGTTTACACAAGTCCTACGAGCAGTACTTC. It yields the protein CASSLHKSYEQYF.

V gene TRBV7-2 combines with J gene TRBJ2-3; 9 bases map to TRBD2. The CDR3 runs to 14 residues. Germline loops: CDR1 SGHTA, CDR2 FQGNSA. V dropped 5 bases and J dropped 4; count of bases not matched to a gene: 4. The CDR3 is CASSRGGGADTQYF. CDR3 DNA: TGTGCCAGCAGCCGCGGGGGGGGCGCAGATACGCAGTATTTT.

The chain employs TRBV6-5 and TRBJ2-7; maybe TRBD1 (6 bases). The CDR3 runs 16 residues. Trimming shortened V by 4 bases and J by 5 bases, and 21 bases separated the two germline ends. Germline V CDR1 and CDR2: MNHEY, SVGAGI. Written as DNA, the CDR3 is TGTGCCAGCAGTTTCAACAGGGTGCAATCGGTCCACGAGCAGTACTTC. This sequence encodes CASSFNRVQSVHEQYF.